The present TCR beta chain was sequenced within a study of T cell repertoires in cytomegalovirus infection. Turning to the study itself: CMV epitopes used comprised recently identified HLA-C-restricted ones and well-studied HLA-B-restricted ones. Study results and caveats: The ex vivo response was dominated by HLA-C-restricted CMV-specific TCR beta clonotypes.

In its sample, this clonotype was seen many times. The antigen remains undetermined. This CDR3 is built from 12 residues. Germline CDR1 SGHAT, CDR2 FQNNGV. The V end lost 5 bases, the J end lost 4 bases, and 7 bases lay between the germline ends. A single record per CDR3 protein comes from TCRdb applying MiXCR to the reads. Of some 270,000 distinct CDR3 sequences in the sample, under 25% are singletons; the top ten hold roughly 19%. The chain couples TRBV11-2 to TRBJ2-3; D is uncertain. Sample: cultured PBMCs, taken from culture after CMV antigen stimulation. This clonotype was obtained from a human donor in good health (CMV status not recorded). Some clones in this sample may be carry-over from other donors' samples. In DNA form, the CDR3 reads TGTGCCAGCAGCCCCCAAGCAGATACGCAGTATTTT. It specifies CASSPQADTQYF.